This T cell receptor beta chain appears in the sequencing data of a study of blood T cell repertoires in COVID-19 (dated by TCRdb to 2020 to 2021). Background on the whole study: Collaborator samples came from the United States, Italy and Spain and covered acute and convalescent phases of COVID-19. The prospective study material was composed of cDNA or gDNA derived from T cells, B-cell-depleted T cells, or PBMCs. Subjects who had been exposed to COVID-19, were actively infected with it, or had recovered from it provided the deeply sampled blood TCRbeta repertoires that made up the dataset. The repertoires were released in a freely available public database meant as a resource for research on the immune response to SARS-CoV-2. Samples were obtained from the ongoing ImmuneRACE study (first 160 participants) and from about 1,300 subjects provided by 6 global collaborators. A de-identified subject ID, COVID-19 status, age in years and sex were almost always included in the sample metadata. Where available, HLA class I and class II types were obtained from metadata supplied by the sample provider rather than from assay-based typing. The investigation overall reported the following: The amount of clinical and demographic metadata varied by source and participant and was provided uncurated.

From cysteine to phenylalanine, the CDR3 is 18 amino acids long. Only the CDR3 region is kept as DNA, spanning 54 bases read in frame from base 1. Looking up the germline V gene yields CDR1 SGHVS and CDR2 FNYEAQ. The germline ends are 23 bases apart after V is trimmed by 5 bases and J by 2 bases. Comment on this clone: The antigen it recognizes is unknown. There are no base qualities to consult, and no much larger clone falls within one base.

The immunoSEQ Assay, a bias-controlled multiplex PCR, was used to amplify TCRbeta CDR3 regions from genomic DNA. Under the source paper's analysis protocol: Within the assay, amplification of reference gene primers was used to estimate how many nucleated cells each sample contained. To quantify the absolute abundance of each unique TCRbeta CDR3 rearrangement, sequence reads were collapsed and filtered. Productive Simpson clonality was computed per sample as the square root of Simpson's diversity index over productive rearrangements. TCRdb's version of the immuneACCESS table is confined to in-frame rearrangements and falls short of the full clone set. An unresolved V gene accounts for under half of the shortfall where checked; the remainder is of unknown origin. V, J and clone size derive from that table, while D and trimming were established from the DNA sequence. This sample is represented by 400,000 to 500,000 clones; around nine tenths of them were singletons. The ten largest clones capture 1.5% to 2% of the sample.

Participants in the prospective study were aged roughly 18 to 100 years, lived in some 24 United States geographic areas, and enrolled through a virtual design. To assign participants to cohorts, the prospective study relied on clinical history that participants themselves reported in a screening survey and a study questionnaire. For ImmuneRACE Cohort 3, a participant was defined as recovered based on two consecutive negative NP/OP PCR tests, clearance by a healthcare professional, or resolution of symptoms. Each participant in the prospective study had whole blood, serum and a nasopharyngeal or oropharyngeal swab collected by mobile phlebotomists. Participants in the prospective study had the option to provide additional blood draws and questionnaires over an approximately 2-month period. Before DNA extraction, prospective study blood samples were shipped either frozen or at room temperature.

Recombination joined TRBV7-6 with TRBJ2-3, with TRBD2 perhaps the D gene, on 7 matching bases. The sample consisted of PBMCs or T cells enriched from blood (not recorded which). This sequence originates from a woman aged 40 to 55 who had recovered from COVID-19. The DNA is as follows: TGTGCCAGCAGCCCGGTTTTTGGGGGGGCCGCACTCACAGATACGCAGTATTTT. Its protein product is CASSPVFGGAALTDTQYF.